Presented here are 2 T cell receptor beta chains from one specimen sequenced in a study of identical twins. Each CDR3 protein is one row after TCRdb ran MiXCR on the 5' RACE reads. The sample holds some 460,000 distinct CDR3 sequences, 14% seen once. This same sample was also taken into another study, of yellow fever vaccine responses in identical twins.

The sample consisted of CD4+ T cells sorted from blood. The source is a woman aged 18 to 35 in good health.

The chain is built from TRBV15 and TRBJ1-5; D ambiguous. V was clipped by 0 bases and J by 5 bases, with 11 bases between them. The CDR3 is 15 amino acids. Per germline, CDR1 LNHNV and CDR2 YYDKDF (reference sequence). The CDR3 is CATSRDSGWDQPQHF. In DNA, the CDR3 is TGTGCCACCAGCAGAGATTCCGGCTGGGATCAGCCCCAGCATTTT.

In this sample, this clonotype turned up many times. The gene calls are TRBV7-9 and TRBJ2-1, with D uncertain. The CDR3 sequence is 11 residues long. CDR1 is SEHNR and CDR2 is FQNEAQ in the germline V gene (reference sequence). V shed 6 bases and J shed 9 bases, with 9 bases lying between them. The CDR3 nucleotides are TGTGCCAGCAGTACTAAGGTTGAGCAGTTCTTC. Amino acid sequence: CASSTKVEQFF.